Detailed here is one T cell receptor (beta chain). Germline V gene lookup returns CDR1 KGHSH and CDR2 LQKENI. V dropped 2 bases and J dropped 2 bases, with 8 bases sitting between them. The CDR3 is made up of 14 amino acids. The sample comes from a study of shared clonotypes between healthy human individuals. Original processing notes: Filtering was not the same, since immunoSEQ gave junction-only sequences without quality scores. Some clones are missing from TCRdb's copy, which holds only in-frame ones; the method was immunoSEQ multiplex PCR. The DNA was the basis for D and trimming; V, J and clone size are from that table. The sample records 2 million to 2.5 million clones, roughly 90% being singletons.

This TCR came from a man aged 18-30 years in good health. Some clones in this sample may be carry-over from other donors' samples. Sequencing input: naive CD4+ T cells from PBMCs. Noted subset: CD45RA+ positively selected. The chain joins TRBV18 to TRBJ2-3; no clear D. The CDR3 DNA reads TGTGCCAGCTCACCAGGTTTGGTCACAGATACGCAGTATTTT. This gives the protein CASSPGLVTDTQYF.